The next 18 T cell receptor beta chains were all read from a single sample in a study of shared clonotypes between healthy human individuals. Sequencing used immunoSEQ multiplex PCR; TCRdb keeps in-frame clones, though not all of them. This sample carries some 510,000 clones, more than 65% of them seen once, and the ten largest clones take 10% to 15%. Material: PBMCs. Receptors were obtained from a middle-aged woman in good health. Some clones in this sample may be carry-over from other donors' samples.

This chain links TRBV18 with TRBJ1-1; D call uncertain. The length of the CDR3 is 14 residues. Looked up from germline, CDR1 is KGHSH and CDR2 is LQKENI. V dropped 6 bases and J dropped 1 base, with 12 bases sitting between them. The CDR3 sequence: CASSSGLSNTEAFF. The CDR3 coding sequence is TGTGCCAGCTCCTCGGGCCTATCGAACACTGAAGCTTTCTTT.

The V gene is TRBV7-9, the J gene TRBJ2-7; tentative D call: TRBD1 (5 bases). Germline CDR1 and CDR2: SEHNR and FQNEAQ (reference sequence). V dropped 2 bases and J dropped 2 bases, with 22 bases sitting between them. This CDR3 contains 18 residues. This CDR3 is CASSLSALQGRWTYEQYF. In nucleotides, the CDR3 is TGTGCCAGCAGCTTAAGTGCTTTGCAGGGTCGTTGGACCTACGAGCAGTACTTC. The complete variable domain, with remaining parts taken from reference TRBV7-9 and TRBJ2-7, reads DTGVSQNPRHKITKRGQNVTFRCDPISEHNRLYWYRQTLGQGPEFLTYFQNEAQLEKSRLLSDRFSAERPKGSFSTLEIQRTEQGDSAMYLCASSLSALQGRWTYEQYFGPGTRLTVT.

The chain combines TRBV30 with TRBJ2-7, with TRBD2 matching over 9 bases. This CDR3 is built from 14 residues. The germline V gene has CDR1 GTSNPN and CDR2 SVGIG (reference sequence). V was pared by 7 bases and J by 5 bases, with 12 bases of the junction left unmatched. The CDR3 loop is CAFSIAGEIHEQYF. The DNA of the CDR3 is TGTGCCTTTTCAATAGCGGGAGAAATCCACGAGCAGTACTTC.

V and J are TRBV6-6 and TRBJ2-2; D is ambiguous. Germline assignment: CDR1 MNHNY and CDR2 SVGAGI (reference sequence). The CDR3 contains 15 residues. Trimming left V 5 bases short and J 2 bases short, with 12 bases between. The CDR3 sequence is CASSPPQSNTGELFF. As DNA, the CDR3 is TGTGCCAGCAGTCCTCCCCAATCAAACACCGGGGAGCTGTTTTTT.

The chain employs TRBV18 and TRBJ2-1; 11 bases map to TRBD1. This CDR3 region has 17 residues. The germline V gene encodes CDR1 KGHSH and CDR2 LQKENI. V lost 3 bases and J lost 5; bases outside the gene matches: 9. The CDR3: CASSPTTGTGGNNEQFF. Written as DNA, the CDR3 is TGTGCCAGCTCACCCACAACCGGGACAGGGGGTAACAATGAGCAGTTCTTC.

The chain carries TRBV25-1 and TRBJ2-3, with D uncertain. Germline lookup yields CDR1 MGHDK and CDR2 SYGVNS. The CDR3 has 13 amino acids. V was clipped by 7 bases and J by 1 base, with 9 bases between them. DNA of the CDR3: TGTGCCAGCACCCGAGAGGGCACAGATACGCAGTATTTT. Translated, it gives CASTREGTDTQYF. Looking up the rest from reference TRBV25-1 and TRBJ2-3 gives the full variable domain: EADIYQTPRYLVIGTGKKITLECSQTMGHDKMYWYQQDPGMELHLIHYSYGVNSTEKGDLSSESTVSRIRTEHFPLTLESARPSHTSQYLCASTREGTDTQYFGPGTRLTVL.

The chain joins TRBV7-9 to TRBJ1-3, with D perhaps matching TRBD1 (5 bases). Germline V gene lookup returns CDR1 SEHNR and CDR2 FQNEAQ (reference sequence). V was clipped by 1 base and J by 9 bases, with 13 bases between them. CDR3 length equals 14 residues. CDR3 amino acids: CASSLGPDGGTIYF. As DNA, the CDR3 is TGTGCCAGCAGCTTAGGCCCCGACGGGGGCACCATATATTTT.

V and J are TRBV15 and TRBJ2-1, with 7 bases identical to TRBD2. Germline V gene lookup returns CDR1 LNHNV and CDR2 YYDKDF (reference sequence). This CDR3 is 15 amino acids long. The J segment lost 4 bases and the V segment lost 8 bases, leaving 11 bases of the junction unmatched. The chain's CDR3 is CATRRGLADYNEQFF. For the CDR3, the DNA is TGTGCCACCCGACGTGGTCTAGCGGATTACAATGAGCAGTTCTTC.

This clone was detected a few times. The rearrangement uses TRBV7-9 and TRBJ2-2; 9 bases agree with TRBD2. The V gene end was trimmed by 2 bases and the J gene end by 8 bases; junction bases not matched to a gene: 3. This CDR3 is built from 14 residues. In germline, CDR1 is SEHNR, CDR2 FQNEAQ (reference sequence). CDR3 region: CASSLFLAGGELFF. In nucleotides, the CDR3 is TGTGCCAGCAGCTTATTCCTAGCGGGAGGGGAGCTGTTTTTT.

V usage is TRBV10-2 and J usage is TRBJ2-1, with 10 bases aligning to TRBD2. V lost 8 bases and J lost 3; bases outside the gene matches: 4. This CDR3 contains 14 residues. Germline CDR1 reads WSHSY; CDR2 reads SAAADI. The CDR3 sequence is CASLAGVSYNEQFF. CDR3 DNA: TGCGCCAGCCTAGCGGGAGTAAGCTACAATGAGCAGTTCTTC.

V and J are TRBV5-1 and TRBJ2-2, with 10 positions matching TRBD1. Germline V gives CDR1 SGHRS, CDR2 YFSETQ. The CDR3 length is 15 residues. J was trimmed by 7 bases and V by 5 bases; bases with no gene match: 8. The CDR3 here is CASRTGQGEIGELFF. The DNA of the CDR3 is TGCGCCAGCAGAACCGGACAGGGGGAAATCGGGGAGCTGTTTTTT.

The chain is built from TRBV7-3 and TRBJ1-1; the D gene is possibly TRBD1 (5 bases). The CDR3 is 12 residues long. CDR1 and CDR2 from the germline V gene are SGHTA and FQGTGA. V lost 7 bases and J lost 4, with 10 bases in between. The CDR3 loop reads CASTPRGTEAFF. CDR3 DNA: TGTGCCAGCACCCCGAGGGGCACTGAAGCTTTCTTT.

The CDR3: CASSLERGRNEQFF. CDR3 coding DNA: TGCGCCAGCAGCTTGGAGCGGGGACGGAATGAGCAGTTCTTC. V usage is TRBV5-1 and J usage is TRBJ2-1, with 7 bases identical to TRBD2. Trimming cost V 0 bases and J 7 bases; bases outside gene matches: 4. Germline CDR1 SGHRS, CDR2 YFSETQ. The CDR3 is 14 residues long.

The rearrangement joins TRBV5-1 to TRBJ2-3; a possible D gene is TRBD2 (6 bases). This CDR3 contains 16 residues. V was cut by 6 bases and J by 4 bases, with 21 bases left in between. Germline CDR1 and CDR2: SGHRS and YFSETQ. Here the CDR3 reads CASTLVGGGSPDTQYF. The CDR3 DNA reads TGCGCCAGCACCCTTGTGGGGGGAGGCTCCCCAGATACGCAGTATTTT.

This chain connects TRBV7-9 to TRBJ1-1; 8 nucleotides agree with TRBD1. This CDR3 region has 14 residues. V shed 5 bases and J 7 bases; nucleotides not matched to a gene: 9. Germline assignment: CDR1 SEHNR and CDR2 FQNEAQ (reference sequence). CDR3 in amino acids: CASSPWTGHLEAFF. The CDR3 nucleotides are TGTGCCAGCAGCCCATGGACAGGGCATCTTGAAGCTTTCTTT.

Here the CDR3 reads CASSWTSGRNVYEQFF. CDR3 DNA: TGTGCCAGCAGTTGGACTAGCGGGAGGAATGTGTATGAGCAGTTCTTC. This chain joins TRBV27 and TRBJ2-1; 14 positions agree with TRBD2. The germline gives CDR1 MNHEY, CDR2 SMNVEV (reference sequence). After removal of 4 bases from V and 8 bases from J, the junction contained 7 bases not matched to a gene. The CDR3 runs 16 residues.

The sample holds one count of this clone. The chain is built from TRBV6-5 and TRBJ2-7, with 10 nucleotides matching TRBD2. V was pared by 6 bases and J by 1 base, with 6 bases of the junction left unmatched. This CDR3 has 15 amino acids. The germline gives CDR1 MNHEY, CDR2 SVGAGI. The CDR3 DNA reads TGTGCCAGCAGCGGCACTAGCGGGAATTCCTACGAGCAGTACTTC. Translated: CASSGTSGNSYEQYF.

The rearrangement links TRBV7-2 to TRBJ2-7; 9 bases align to TRBD1. The length of the CDR3 is 14 residues. The germline gives CDR1 SGHTA, CDR2 FQGNSA. Unmatched junction bases numbered 7, after V lost 5 bases and J lost 5 bases. The CDR3 sequence: CASSPTGGVHEQYF. The CDR3, as DNA: TGTGCCAGCAGCCCGACAGGGGGTGTCCACGAGCAGTACTTC.